Included here is one TCR beta chain sequence, with context. Its antigen is not identified. This entry is derived from a study of lymphopenia after photon versus proton radiotherapy. Study results and limitations: Post-nadir diversity loss with photons came from oligoclonal expansion, particularly CD8+ Temra cells. Survival link was tested only in deceased patients; proton benefit remains a possibility. A bigger post-nadir fall in TCR diversity correlated inversely with survival time in deceased patients. Under photons, naive T cells and diversity fell while effector/memory populations rose.

TCRdb keeps only in-frame clones here, not all; method: immunoSEQ multiplex PCR. Of 35,000 to 45,000 clones detected, around 83% appear once; the ten largest clones hold over 20%. CDR1 SGHTA and CDR2 FQGNSA come from the germline V gene. The CDR3 runs 18 residues. The V end lost 2 bases, the J end lost 0 bases, and 17 bases lay between the germline ends. The sequences come from peripheral blood, collected from a patient treated with proton-based radiotherapy. The sequence derives from a woman in her 70s with pancreatic cancer. The chain links TRBV7-2 to TRBJ1-3; D is uncertain. CDR3 region: CASSLFLSEAPSGNTIYF. Written as DNA, the CDR3 is TGTGCCAGCAGCTTATTTCTATCAGAAGCACCCTCTGGAAACACCATATATTTT.